Listed below are T cell receptor beta chains from one sample, sequenced in a study of T cell responses to AZD1222 COVID-19 vaccine. Sequencing was performed with immunoSEQ multiplex PCR; in TCRdb, only in-frame clones are kept and a portion is missing. The table lists about 100,000 clones, around nine tenths of them singletons. Sample: peripheral blood, taken on day 0 of AZD1222 vaccination. These receptors were collected from an adult in good health. Both conserved end residues are part of each CDR3. The D gene is left open where the match is weak. The listing skips clone size in some rows; elsewhere it reads once, few, many or a size class.

abundance: .
j_gene: TRBJ2-1
d_gene: .
v_gene: TRBV5-1
CDR3aa: CASRPQSGYNEQFF
CDR3nt: TGCGCCAGCAGGCCCCAAAGTGGGTACAATGAGCAGTTCTTC

abundance: .
j_gene: TRBJ1-4
d_gene: .
v_gene: TRBV12-3/TRBV12-4
CDR3aa: CASSSLGGEKLFF
CDR3nt: TGTGCCAGCAGTTCCCTGGGAGGTGAAAAACTGTTTTTT

abundance: .
j_gene: TRBJ1-5
d_gene: TRBD1
v_gene: TRBV28
CDR3aa: CASSDTGTGLNQPQHF
CDR3nt: TGTGCCAGCAGTGACACCGGGACAGGCCTCAATCAGCCCCAGCATTTT

abundance: .
j_gene: TRBJ1-5
d_gene: TRBD1
v_gene: TRBV6-8
CDR3aa: CASRFTGGSWNQPQHF
CDR3nt: TGTGCCAGCAGATTCACAGGGGGCAGTTGGAATCAGCCCCAGCATTTT

abundance: .
j_gene: TRBJ2-5
d_gene: .
v_gene: TRBV3-1/TRBV3-2
CDR3aa: CASSQVSRGETQYF
CDR3nt: TGTGCCAGCAGCCAAGTTTCCAGGGGAGAGACCCAGTACTTC

abundance: .
j_gene: TRBJ1-1
d_gene: .
v_gene: TRBV6-5
CDR3aa: CASSTDYWNTEAFF
CDR3nt: TGTGCCAGCAGCACTGATTATTGGAACACTGAAGCTTTCTTT

abundance: .
j_gene: TRBJ2-5
d_gene: TRBD2
v_gene: TRBV9
CDR3aa: CASSPGTSGKTQYF
CDR3nt: TGTGCCAGCAGCCCAGGGACTAGCGGAAAGACCCAGTACTTC

abundance: .
j_gene: TRBJ1-2
d_gene: .
v_gene: TRBV10-2
CDR3aa: CASSPGSNYGYTF
CDR3nt: TGCGCCAGCAGTCCGGGATCTAACTATGGCTACACCTTC

abundance: .
j_gene: TRBJ2-7
d_gene: .
v_gene: TRBV28
CDR3aa: CASSPFSYEQYF
CDR3nt: TGTGCCAGCAGTCCCTTCTCCTACGAGCAGTACTTC

abundance: once
j_gene: TRBJ1-2
d_gene: .
v_gene: TRBV3-1/TRBV3-2
CDR3aa: CASSGPGAEINGYTF
CDR3nt: TGTGCCAGCAGCGGACCAGGGGCAGAAATTAATGGCTACACCTTC

abundance: .
j_gene: TRBJ1-2
d_gene: .
v_gene: TRBV6-5
CDR3aa: CASSRSTAYGYTF
CDR3nt: TGTGCCAGCAGCCGCAGCACAGCATATGGCTACACCTTC

abundance: .
j_gene: TRBJ2-1
d_gene: .
v_gene: TRBV7-6
CDR3aa: CASSLGGGSGYNEQFF
CDR3nt: TGTGCCAGCAGCTTAGGAGGGGGGTCGGGCTACAATGAGCAGTTCTTC

abundance: few
j_gene: TRBJ2-3
d_gene: .
v_gene: TRBV2
CDR3aa: CASTRDSTTDTQYF
CDR3nt: TGTGCCAGCACCCGGGACTCAACCACAGATACGCAGTATTTT

abundance: .
j_gene: TRBJ2-3
d_gene: .
v_gene: TRBV6-1
CDR3aa: CASSGRRGFSSTDTQYF
CDR3nt: TGTGCCAGCAGTGGCCGCCGGGGCTTCTCTAGCACAGATACGCAGTATTTT

abundance: .
j_gene: TRBJ1-1
d_gene: .
v_gene: TRBV19
CDR3aa: CASSLDRWTNTEAFF
CDR3nt: TGTGCCAGTAGTCTCGATCGTTGGACAAACACTGAAGCTTTCTTT

abundance: .
j_gene: TRBJ1-3
d_gene: .
v_gene: TRBV4-1
CDR3aa: CASSQGRRAGNTIYF
CDR3nt: TGCGCCAGCAGCCAAGGCAGGCGGGCTGGAAACACCATATATTTT

abundance: .
j_gene: TRBJ1-2
d_gene: .
v_gene: TRBV29-1
CDR3aa: CSVEGLGLALGGYTF
CDR3nt: TGCAGCGTTGAAGGTCTCGGGCTGGCCTTGGGGGGCTACACCTTC

abundance: .
j_gene: TRBJ1-2
d_gene: TRBD1
v_gene: TRBV7-2
CDR3aa: CASSILTGDGYTF
CDR3nt: TGTGCCAGCAGCATACTGACAGGGGATGGCTACACCTTC

abundance: .
j_gene: TRBJ1-2
d_gene: TRBD1
v_gene: TRBV6-5
CDR3aa: CASSSQTGDGYTF
CDR3nt: TGTGCCAGCAGTTCCCAGACAGGGGATGGCTACACCTTC

abundance: .
j_gene: TRBJ1-2
d_gene: .
v_gene: TRBV7-2
CDR3aa: CASSQPLGGTYGYTF
CDR3nt: TGTGCCAGCAGTCAACCTCTCGGGGGGACCTATGGCTACACCTTC

abundance: few
j_gene: TRBJ2-5
d_gene: .
v_gene: TRBV2
CDR3aa: CASQLIETQYF
CDR3nt: TGTGCCAGCCAGCTAATAGAGACCCAGTACTTC

abundance: .
j_gene: TRBJ1-2
d_gene: .
v_gene: TRBV6-4
CDR3aa: CASSDGWGYTF
CDR3nt: TGTGCCAGCAGTGATGGGTGGGGCTACACCTTC

abundance: .
j_gene: TRBJ1-5
d_gene: .
v_gene: TRBV12-3/TRBV12-4
CDR3aa: CASSRQPMAQHF
CDR3nt: TGTGCCAGCAGCCGACAGCCGATGGCCCAGCATTTT

abundance: .
j_gene: TRBJ1-2
d_gene: .
v_gene: TRBV6-5
CDR3aa: CASSYLSLRAGDGYTF
CDR3nt: TGTGCCAGCAGTTACCTTTCTTTACGGGCAGGGGATGGCTACACCTTC

abundance: .
j_gene: TRBJ2-1
d_gene: TRBD2
v_gene: TRBV7-8
CDR3aa: CASSSSGVGEQFF
CDR3nt: TGTGCCAGCAGCTCGAGCGGGGTAGGGGAGCAGTTCTTC

abundance: .
j_gene: TRBJ2-5
d_gene: .
v_gene: TRBV6-1
CDR3aa: CASSEVTALGTQYF
CDR3nt: TGTGCCAGCAGTGAAGTCACAGCCCTAGGGACCCAGTACTTC